This passage covers 3 T cell receptor beta chains from one sample sequenced in a study of yellow fever vaccine responses in identical twins. TCRdb re-analysed the RT-PCR reads in MiXCR, keeping a single row per CDR3 protein. The sample gives about 19,000 distinct CDR3 sequences, approximately 70% of which show up once; about 2.5% is in the top ten. This material consisted of T cells from blood (PBMCs), unsorted or a sorted subset (not recorded which), taken before or after yellow fever vaccination (not recorded which). Receptors were obtained from a woman aged 18 to 35 who received the yellow fever vaccine.

V is TRBV5-1 and J is TRBJ2-1; D might be TRBD1 or TRBD2, each matching 6 bases. Trimming removed 6 bases from V and 6 bases from J, with 16 bases in between. Germline V gives CDR1 SGHRS, CDR2 YFSETQ. The CDR3 sequence is 14 residues long. CDR3 protein: CASTVGGPSNEQFF. CDR3 nucleotide sequence: TGCGCCAGCACAGTTGGGGGGCCGAGCAATGAGCAGTTCTTC.

This clonotype was picked up one time. The chain uses TRBV3-1 and TRBJ2-5; D call uncertain. V lost 3 bases, J lost 5 bases, and 4 bases lay in between. Germline CDR1 reads LGHDT; CDR2 reads YNNKEL (reference sequence). This CDR3 region has 11 residues. The CDR3 DNA sequence: TGTGCCAGCAGCCAGGCGGAGACCCAGTACTTC. The encoded protein is CASSQAETQYF.

This clonotype turned up a few times. The J gene is TRBJ1-3, the V gene TRBV2, with a tentative D call TRBD1 (6 bases). Germline lookup yields CDR1 SNHLY and CDR2 FYNNEI. V was clipped by 4 bases and J by 0 bases, with 10 bases between them. The CDR3 spans 15 residues. Here the CDR3 reads CASSAGVNSGNTIYF. The CDR3 DNA follows: TGTGCCAGCAGTGCAGGGGTTAACTCTGGAAACACCATATATTTT.